This TCR beta chain was sequenced during a study of blood T cell repertoires in COVID-19. Trimming shortened V by 5 bases and J by 4 bases, and 14 bases separated the two germline ends. This CDR3 has 14 residues. Per germline, CDR1 MGHRA and CDR2 YSYEKL. As handled by the study authors: The authors estimated nucleated cell counts from reference gene primer amplification. The method was immunoSEQ multiplex PCR; TCRdb's version includes in-frame clones alone and lacks a portion of them. That table is the source of V, J and clone size, and D and trimming were worked out from the DNA. The repertoire includes fewer than 45,000 clones, 90% to 95% of them detected once, and around 35% sits in the top ten.

This rearrangement joins TRBV4-1 to TRBJ1-1; tentatively, D is TRBD1 (6 bases). The clonotype was recovered from a man in his sixties with active or convalescent COVID-19. Sequencing input: peripheral blood. CDR3: CASSYGGGGTEAFF. Here the CDR3 DNA reads TGCGCCAGCAGCTATGGGGGCGGGGGCACTGAAGCTTTCTTT.